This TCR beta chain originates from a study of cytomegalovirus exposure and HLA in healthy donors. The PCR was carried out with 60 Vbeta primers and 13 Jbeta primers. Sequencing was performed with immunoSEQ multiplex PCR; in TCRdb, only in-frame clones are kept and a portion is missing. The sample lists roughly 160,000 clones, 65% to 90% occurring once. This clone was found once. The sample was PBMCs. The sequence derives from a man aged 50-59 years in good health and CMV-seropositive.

The DNA for the CDR3 is TGTGCCAGCTCACCGCCGGACAGGGCCACCGGGGAGCTGTTTTTT. It yields the protein CASSPPDRATGELFF. V gene TRBV18 combines with J gene TRBJ2-2; 8 nucleotides line up with TRBD1. There are 15 residues in the CDR3. V lost 3 bases, J lost 4 bases, and 4 bases stayed unmatched. The germline V gene encodes CDR1 KGHSH and CDR2 LQKENI.